This T cell receptor beta chain was observed in a study of CD8+ T cells in alopecia areata (dated by TCRdb to the late 2010s). Broadly, across the study: Skin from C3H/HeJ donors with spontaneous alopecia (6-12 months old) was grafted onto female C3H/HeJ recipients aged roughly 6-10 weeks. In both human patients and the C3H/HeJ mouse model, the study applied high-throughput TCRbeta sequencing to look at T cell clonal expansion in alopecia areata. In humans, TCRbeta sequencing was performed on scalp tissue and on sorted CD4+ and CD8+ peripheral blood T cells from healthy controls and from patients with patchy or totalis/universalis alopecia areata. Scalp clonality was compared among normal scalp (n=4), patchy alopecia areata scalp (n=8), and alopecia totalis/universalis scalp (n=8). The RNA source kit depended on sample type: the PAXgene miRNA kit for fixed scalp, the miRNeasy kit for PBMCs, and the RNeasy kit for mouse skin. immunoSEQ multiplex PCR using 35 Vbeta forward primers and 13 Jbeta reverse primers was used to amplify TCRbeta CDR3 regions. Study-level results and caveats: Compared with normal scalp, lesional scalp, particularly in alopecia totalis/universalis, had higher clonality and more expanded CD8+ clones, which suggests antigenic drive. Scalp TCR repertoire analysis is complicated because resident alphabeta T cells in normal human skin are also sequenced, whereas mouse skin is dominated by gammadelta T cells. TCR sequences shared between patients were less clear than in mice, possibly partly because of HLA diversity in the patient population.

Preparation of the library involved the immunoSEQ multiplex PCR assay. RNA was extracted from all samples and reverse transcribed into cDNA as template for TCR sequencing. SuperScript III was used to make first-strand cDNA, primed with a 2:1 mix of oligo-dT and random hexamers. A synthetic immune receptor repertoire was used to gauge amplification bias, and whatever bias remained was removed computationally. Libraries were sequenced on Illumina HiSeq using 60 bp reads that covered the CDR3 and were read from J toward V. Concerning the study's data processing: Raw reads were preprocessed to remove errors, and CDR3 was defined according to IMGT conventions as the region from the conserved cysteine to phenylalanine. To get clonality, Shannon entropy was normalized by log2 of the number of productive unique TCRs and the result was subtracted from 1. Scalp TCRbeta sequences were cross-referenced with sorted blood CD4 and CD8 repertoires so that the CD4 or CD8 identity of scalp clones could be inferred. TCRdb obtained this table from immuneACCESS and retained in-frame rearrangements with V and J assigned. These tables miss some clones; where compared with another copy, unresolved V genes account for less than half of the shortfall, and the remainder is unexplained. The DNA was the basis for D and trimming; V, J and clone size are from that table. Across this sample, roughly 120,000 clones were tabulated and none appeared just once. Less than 20% of the sample goes to the ten largest clones.

In the germline V gene, CDR1 corresponds to NNHDY and CDR2 to SYVADS. V and J lose 6 bases and 0 bases, and a span of 9 bases separates them. The CDR3 holds 13 amino acids from the cysteine to the phenylalanine. The DNA shown is the part of the CDR3 that was read: 27 bases, in frame from base 1. This clone came up a few times. The clone's antigen remains unknown. Because the receptor is murine, the gene names and germline sequences shown are mouse ones. Sequencing ends 4 residues short of the CDR3 end; the germline J gene provides the rest. The origin of this receptor is a C3H/HeJ mouse with alopecia areata. Mice of this strain bear MHC haplotype H2-k. The chain couples TRBV13-3 to TRBJ1-2, with the D gene too uncertain to name. The specimen sequenced was lesional skin. The CDR3 region: CASTPTANSDYTF. Incomplete CDR3 DNA: TGTGCCAGCACCCCGACTGCAAACTCC.